This section outlines one TCR beta chain sequence together with its context. What antigen it recognizes has not been identified. One base away there is no much larger clone; base qualities are not given. In the germline V gene, CDR1 corresponds to SQVTM and CDR2 to ANQGSEA. V lost 3 bases and J lost 6 bases; the stretch between them is 17 bases long. CDR3 length: 14 amino acids, cysteine to phenylalanine. Only the CDR3 DNA is retained, 42 bases long and in frame from the first base. These data are taken from a study of blood T cell repertoires in COVID-19 (dated by TCRdb to about 2020). At the level of the whole study: The collaborator samples originated in the United States, Italy and Spain and spanned the acute and convalescent phases of COVID-19. The prospective study material was composed of cDNA or gDNA derived from T cells, B-cell-depleted T cells, or PBMCs. The dataset comprised deeply sampled blood TCRbeta repertoires from subjects exposed to, actively infected with, or recovered from COVID-19. The repertoires were released in a freely available public database meant as a resource for research on the immune response to SARS-CoV-2. Samples came from the ongoing ImmuneRACE study (first 160 participants) plus 1,254 subjects from 6 global collaborators. A de-identified subject ID, COVID-19 status, age in years and sex were almost always included in the sample metadata. HLA class I and class II types, where available, came from metadata supplied by the sample provider rather than from assay-based typing. Paper-wide results and their limitations: The amount of clinical and demographic metadata varied by source and participant and was provided uncurated.

TCRbeta CDR3 regions were amplified from genomic DNA by means of the immunoSEQ Assay, a bias-controlled multiplex PCR. The study's own analysis went as follows. Within the assay, amplification of reference gene primers was used to estimate how many nucleated cells each sample contained. To quantify the absolute abundance of each unique TCRbeta CDR3 rearrangement, sequence reads were collapsed and filtered. Productive Simpson clonality was computed per sample as the square root of Simpson's diversity index over productive rearrangements. Here the immuneACCESS table is served through TCRdb, limited to in-frame sequences with V and J called. Missing clones are a known gap in these copies; in checked studies unresolved V genes cover under half, and the rest lacks a known reason. V, J and clone size were drawn from that table, and D and trimming were deduced from the DNA. A total of 200,000 to 250,000 clones appear in this sample, 70% to 90% of them only once. The top ten clones comprise about 7.6% of the sample.

Whole blood was collected in K2EDTA tubes by collaborating institutions according to the institutions' own protocols. For TCRbeta analysis, collaborators shipped samples in one of three forms: frozen whole blood, isolated PBMCs, or DNA extracted from either of those sample types. The receptor was derived from a woman aged 70-85 years with active or convalescent COVID-19. The rearranged segments are TRBV29-1 and TRBJ1-1, with a weak D call of TRBD1 (6 bases match). Material: peripheral blood. The CDR3 region has the sequence CSVERKPGDAEAFF. The nucleotide sequence is given as TGCAGCGTTGAGAGAAAGCCAGGGGACGCTGAAGCTTTCTTT.